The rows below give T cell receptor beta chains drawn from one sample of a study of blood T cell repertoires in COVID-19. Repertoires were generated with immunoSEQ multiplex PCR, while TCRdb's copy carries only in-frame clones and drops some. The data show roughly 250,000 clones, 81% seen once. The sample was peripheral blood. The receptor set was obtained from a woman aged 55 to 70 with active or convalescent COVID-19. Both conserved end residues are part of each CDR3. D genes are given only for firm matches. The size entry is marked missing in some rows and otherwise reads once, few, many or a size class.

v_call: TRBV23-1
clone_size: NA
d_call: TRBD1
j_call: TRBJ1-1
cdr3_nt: TGCGCCAGCAGTGAAAAGGGACAGCCACGAACTGAAGCTTTCTTT
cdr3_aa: CASSEKGQPRTEAFF

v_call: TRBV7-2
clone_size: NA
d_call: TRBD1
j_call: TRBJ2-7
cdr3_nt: TGTGCCAGCAGCTTAACCCCGGGGACAGGGGGGCCGAAATCCCACGAGCAGTACTTC
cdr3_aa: CASSLTPGTGGPKSHEQYF

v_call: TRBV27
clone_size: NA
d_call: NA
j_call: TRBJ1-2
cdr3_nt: TGTGCCAGCAGTTCCCTGGGTAGCGGCTACACCTTC
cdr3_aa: CASSSLGSGYTF

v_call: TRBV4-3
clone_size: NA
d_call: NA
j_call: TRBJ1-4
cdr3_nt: TGCGCCAGCAGCCAAGATGGGCAGGGGACTAATGAAAAACTGTTTTTT
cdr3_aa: CASSQDGQGTNEKLFF

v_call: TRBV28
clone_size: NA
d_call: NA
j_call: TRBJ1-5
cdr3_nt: TGTGCCAGCGGCTCAGGGTTCAATCAGCCCCAGCATTTT
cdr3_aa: CASGSGFNQPQHF

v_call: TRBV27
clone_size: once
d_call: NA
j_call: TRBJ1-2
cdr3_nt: TGTGCCAGCAGTTTCTGGCCTTTTAACTATGGCTACACCTTC
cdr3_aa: CASSFWPFNYGYTF

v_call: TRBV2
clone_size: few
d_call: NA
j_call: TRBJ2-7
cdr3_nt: TGTGCCAGCAGTGAAAGCTCCCCCCCTAATTACGAGCAGTACTTC
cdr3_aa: CASSESSPPNYEQYF

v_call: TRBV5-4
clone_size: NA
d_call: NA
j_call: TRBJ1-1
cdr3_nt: TGTGCCAGCAGCTTGGGAGGGGGCACTGAAGCTTTCTTT
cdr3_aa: CASSLGGGTEAFF

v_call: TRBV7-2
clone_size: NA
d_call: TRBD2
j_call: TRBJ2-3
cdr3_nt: TGTGCCAGCAGCTTAGTTGCTAGCGGGGGGGCCGGGACGCAGTATTTT
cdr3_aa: CASSLVASGGAGTQYF

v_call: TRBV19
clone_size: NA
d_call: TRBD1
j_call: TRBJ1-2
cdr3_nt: TGTGCCAGTAGTTTCCGACAGGGCTATGGCTACACCTTC
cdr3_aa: CASSFRQGYGYTF

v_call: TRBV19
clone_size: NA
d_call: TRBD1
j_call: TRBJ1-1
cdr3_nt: TGTGCCAGTACCCGGACAGGGGCAAGGAACACTGAAGCTTTCTTT
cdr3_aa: CASTRTGARNTEAFF

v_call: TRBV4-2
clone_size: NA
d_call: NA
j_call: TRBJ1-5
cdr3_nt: TGTGCCAGCAGCCAAGAGCAAGGAGCTAATCAGCCCCAGCATTTT
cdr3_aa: CASSQEQGANQPQHF

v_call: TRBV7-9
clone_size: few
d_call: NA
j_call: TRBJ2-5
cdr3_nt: TGTGCCAGCAGCCATGCGGGTCCCGAGACCCAGTACTTC
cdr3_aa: CASSHAGPETQYF

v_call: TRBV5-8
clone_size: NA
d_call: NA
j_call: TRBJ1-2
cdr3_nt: TGTGCCAGCAGCTCTGACAGGACGAGCTATGGCTACACCTTC
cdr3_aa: CASSSDRTSYGYTF

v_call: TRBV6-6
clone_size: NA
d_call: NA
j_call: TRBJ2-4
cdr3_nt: TGTGCCAGCAGTTACTCGATTGAGGCCAAAAACATTCAGTACTTC
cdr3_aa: CASSYSIEAKNIQYF

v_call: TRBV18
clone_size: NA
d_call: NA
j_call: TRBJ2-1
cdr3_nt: TGTGCCAGCTCACCCCCCCGGGGGAACTACAATGAGCAGTTCTTC
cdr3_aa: CASSPPRGNYNEQFF